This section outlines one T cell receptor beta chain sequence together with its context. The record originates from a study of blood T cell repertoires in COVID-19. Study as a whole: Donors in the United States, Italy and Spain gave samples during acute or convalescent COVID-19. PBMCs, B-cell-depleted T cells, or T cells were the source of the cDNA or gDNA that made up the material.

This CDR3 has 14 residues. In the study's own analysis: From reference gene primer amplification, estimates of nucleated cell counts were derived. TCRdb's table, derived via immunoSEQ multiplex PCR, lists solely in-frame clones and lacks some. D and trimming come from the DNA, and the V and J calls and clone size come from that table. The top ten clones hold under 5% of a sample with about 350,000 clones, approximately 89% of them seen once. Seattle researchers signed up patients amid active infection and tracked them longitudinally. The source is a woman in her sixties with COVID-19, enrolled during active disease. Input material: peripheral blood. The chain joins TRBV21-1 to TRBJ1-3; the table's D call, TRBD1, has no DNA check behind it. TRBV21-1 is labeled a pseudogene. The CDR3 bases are TGTGCCAGCAGGACAGGGAATGACGGAGACACCATATATTTT. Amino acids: CASRTGNDGDTIYF.